This TCR beta chain derives from a study of shared clonotypes between healthy human individuals. Replicate PCRs from sorted subsets contained 200 ng DNA, which is some 32,000 T cell genomes. In the authors' methods: Sequence data from immunoSEQ were junction-only and lacked quality scores; consequently, filtering differed. The method was immunoSEQ multiplex PCR; TCRdb's version includes in-frame clones alone and lacks a portion of them. Clonal size and the V and J genes are those of that table, whereas D and trimming came from the DNA. Of over 2 million clones in the sample, roughly 95% were seen once. This CDR3 is built from 14 residues. V was clipped by 9 bases and J by 6 bases, with 15 bases between them. Germline V gives CDR1 MNHNS, CDR2 SASEGT.

The sequence derives from a man younger than 35 in good health. The sequencing input was naive CD4+ T cells sorted from blood. Subset noted: CD45RA+ positively selected. The chain carries TRBV6-1 and TRBJ1-6, with D perhaps matching TRBD1 (5 bases). DNA for the CDR3: TGTGCCAGTCGGGACCGCAATCTTAATTCACCCCTCCACTTT. Amino acids: CASRDRNLNSPLHF.